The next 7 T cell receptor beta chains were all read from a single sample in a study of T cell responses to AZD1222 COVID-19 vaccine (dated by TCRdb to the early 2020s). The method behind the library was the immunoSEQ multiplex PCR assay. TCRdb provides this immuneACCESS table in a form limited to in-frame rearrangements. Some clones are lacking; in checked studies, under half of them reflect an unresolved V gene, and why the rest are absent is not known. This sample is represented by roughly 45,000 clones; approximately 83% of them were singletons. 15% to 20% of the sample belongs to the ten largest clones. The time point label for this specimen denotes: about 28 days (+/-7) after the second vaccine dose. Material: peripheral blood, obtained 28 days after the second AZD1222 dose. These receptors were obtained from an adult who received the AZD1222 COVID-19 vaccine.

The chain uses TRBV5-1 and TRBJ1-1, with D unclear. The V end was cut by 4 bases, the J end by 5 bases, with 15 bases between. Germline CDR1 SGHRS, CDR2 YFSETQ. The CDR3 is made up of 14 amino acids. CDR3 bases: TGCGCCAGCAGCCCTCGACACCCTAAGACTGAAGCTTTCTTT. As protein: CASSPRHPKTEAFF.

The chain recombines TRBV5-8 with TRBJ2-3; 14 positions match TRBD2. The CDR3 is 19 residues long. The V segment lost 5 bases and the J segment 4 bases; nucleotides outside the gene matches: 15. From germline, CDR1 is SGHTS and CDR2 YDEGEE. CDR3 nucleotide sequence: TGTGCCAGCAGTTGGCGCGGACTAGCGGGGGGCTATGAGGCAGATACGCAGTATTTT. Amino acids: CASSWRGLAGGYEADTQYF.

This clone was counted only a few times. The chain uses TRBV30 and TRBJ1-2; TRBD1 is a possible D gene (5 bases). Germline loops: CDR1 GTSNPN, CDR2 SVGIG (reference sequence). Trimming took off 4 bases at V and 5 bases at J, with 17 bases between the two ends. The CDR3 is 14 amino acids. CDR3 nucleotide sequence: TGTGCCTGGACCTCCGGGGGACCATCTTATGGCTACACCTTC. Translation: CAWTSGGPSYGYTF.

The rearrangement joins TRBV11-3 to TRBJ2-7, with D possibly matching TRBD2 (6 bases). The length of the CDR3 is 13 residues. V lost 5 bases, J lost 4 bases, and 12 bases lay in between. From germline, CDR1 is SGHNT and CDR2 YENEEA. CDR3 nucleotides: TGTGCCAGCAGCCTGGAGGGCGGATACGAGCAGTACTTC. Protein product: CASSLEGGYEQYF.

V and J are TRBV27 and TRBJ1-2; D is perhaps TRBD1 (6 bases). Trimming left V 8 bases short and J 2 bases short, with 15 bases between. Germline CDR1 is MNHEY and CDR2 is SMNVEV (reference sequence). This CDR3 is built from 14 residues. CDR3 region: CASYPAGQNYGYTF. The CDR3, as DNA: TGTGCCAGCTATCCAGCAGGACAGAACTATGGCTACACCTTC.

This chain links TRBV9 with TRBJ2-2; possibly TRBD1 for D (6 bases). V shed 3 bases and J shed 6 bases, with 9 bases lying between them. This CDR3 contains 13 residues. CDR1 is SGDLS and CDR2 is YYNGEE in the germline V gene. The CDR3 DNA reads TGTGCCAGCAGCGCAGGGGTTCCCGGGGAGCTGTTTTTT. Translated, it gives CASSAGVPGELFF.

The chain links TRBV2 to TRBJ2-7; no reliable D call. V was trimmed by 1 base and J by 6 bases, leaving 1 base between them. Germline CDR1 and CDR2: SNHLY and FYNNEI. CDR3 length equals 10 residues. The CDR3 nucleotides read TGTGCCAGCAGTGAAGTCGAGCAGTACTTC. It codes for CASSEVEQYF.